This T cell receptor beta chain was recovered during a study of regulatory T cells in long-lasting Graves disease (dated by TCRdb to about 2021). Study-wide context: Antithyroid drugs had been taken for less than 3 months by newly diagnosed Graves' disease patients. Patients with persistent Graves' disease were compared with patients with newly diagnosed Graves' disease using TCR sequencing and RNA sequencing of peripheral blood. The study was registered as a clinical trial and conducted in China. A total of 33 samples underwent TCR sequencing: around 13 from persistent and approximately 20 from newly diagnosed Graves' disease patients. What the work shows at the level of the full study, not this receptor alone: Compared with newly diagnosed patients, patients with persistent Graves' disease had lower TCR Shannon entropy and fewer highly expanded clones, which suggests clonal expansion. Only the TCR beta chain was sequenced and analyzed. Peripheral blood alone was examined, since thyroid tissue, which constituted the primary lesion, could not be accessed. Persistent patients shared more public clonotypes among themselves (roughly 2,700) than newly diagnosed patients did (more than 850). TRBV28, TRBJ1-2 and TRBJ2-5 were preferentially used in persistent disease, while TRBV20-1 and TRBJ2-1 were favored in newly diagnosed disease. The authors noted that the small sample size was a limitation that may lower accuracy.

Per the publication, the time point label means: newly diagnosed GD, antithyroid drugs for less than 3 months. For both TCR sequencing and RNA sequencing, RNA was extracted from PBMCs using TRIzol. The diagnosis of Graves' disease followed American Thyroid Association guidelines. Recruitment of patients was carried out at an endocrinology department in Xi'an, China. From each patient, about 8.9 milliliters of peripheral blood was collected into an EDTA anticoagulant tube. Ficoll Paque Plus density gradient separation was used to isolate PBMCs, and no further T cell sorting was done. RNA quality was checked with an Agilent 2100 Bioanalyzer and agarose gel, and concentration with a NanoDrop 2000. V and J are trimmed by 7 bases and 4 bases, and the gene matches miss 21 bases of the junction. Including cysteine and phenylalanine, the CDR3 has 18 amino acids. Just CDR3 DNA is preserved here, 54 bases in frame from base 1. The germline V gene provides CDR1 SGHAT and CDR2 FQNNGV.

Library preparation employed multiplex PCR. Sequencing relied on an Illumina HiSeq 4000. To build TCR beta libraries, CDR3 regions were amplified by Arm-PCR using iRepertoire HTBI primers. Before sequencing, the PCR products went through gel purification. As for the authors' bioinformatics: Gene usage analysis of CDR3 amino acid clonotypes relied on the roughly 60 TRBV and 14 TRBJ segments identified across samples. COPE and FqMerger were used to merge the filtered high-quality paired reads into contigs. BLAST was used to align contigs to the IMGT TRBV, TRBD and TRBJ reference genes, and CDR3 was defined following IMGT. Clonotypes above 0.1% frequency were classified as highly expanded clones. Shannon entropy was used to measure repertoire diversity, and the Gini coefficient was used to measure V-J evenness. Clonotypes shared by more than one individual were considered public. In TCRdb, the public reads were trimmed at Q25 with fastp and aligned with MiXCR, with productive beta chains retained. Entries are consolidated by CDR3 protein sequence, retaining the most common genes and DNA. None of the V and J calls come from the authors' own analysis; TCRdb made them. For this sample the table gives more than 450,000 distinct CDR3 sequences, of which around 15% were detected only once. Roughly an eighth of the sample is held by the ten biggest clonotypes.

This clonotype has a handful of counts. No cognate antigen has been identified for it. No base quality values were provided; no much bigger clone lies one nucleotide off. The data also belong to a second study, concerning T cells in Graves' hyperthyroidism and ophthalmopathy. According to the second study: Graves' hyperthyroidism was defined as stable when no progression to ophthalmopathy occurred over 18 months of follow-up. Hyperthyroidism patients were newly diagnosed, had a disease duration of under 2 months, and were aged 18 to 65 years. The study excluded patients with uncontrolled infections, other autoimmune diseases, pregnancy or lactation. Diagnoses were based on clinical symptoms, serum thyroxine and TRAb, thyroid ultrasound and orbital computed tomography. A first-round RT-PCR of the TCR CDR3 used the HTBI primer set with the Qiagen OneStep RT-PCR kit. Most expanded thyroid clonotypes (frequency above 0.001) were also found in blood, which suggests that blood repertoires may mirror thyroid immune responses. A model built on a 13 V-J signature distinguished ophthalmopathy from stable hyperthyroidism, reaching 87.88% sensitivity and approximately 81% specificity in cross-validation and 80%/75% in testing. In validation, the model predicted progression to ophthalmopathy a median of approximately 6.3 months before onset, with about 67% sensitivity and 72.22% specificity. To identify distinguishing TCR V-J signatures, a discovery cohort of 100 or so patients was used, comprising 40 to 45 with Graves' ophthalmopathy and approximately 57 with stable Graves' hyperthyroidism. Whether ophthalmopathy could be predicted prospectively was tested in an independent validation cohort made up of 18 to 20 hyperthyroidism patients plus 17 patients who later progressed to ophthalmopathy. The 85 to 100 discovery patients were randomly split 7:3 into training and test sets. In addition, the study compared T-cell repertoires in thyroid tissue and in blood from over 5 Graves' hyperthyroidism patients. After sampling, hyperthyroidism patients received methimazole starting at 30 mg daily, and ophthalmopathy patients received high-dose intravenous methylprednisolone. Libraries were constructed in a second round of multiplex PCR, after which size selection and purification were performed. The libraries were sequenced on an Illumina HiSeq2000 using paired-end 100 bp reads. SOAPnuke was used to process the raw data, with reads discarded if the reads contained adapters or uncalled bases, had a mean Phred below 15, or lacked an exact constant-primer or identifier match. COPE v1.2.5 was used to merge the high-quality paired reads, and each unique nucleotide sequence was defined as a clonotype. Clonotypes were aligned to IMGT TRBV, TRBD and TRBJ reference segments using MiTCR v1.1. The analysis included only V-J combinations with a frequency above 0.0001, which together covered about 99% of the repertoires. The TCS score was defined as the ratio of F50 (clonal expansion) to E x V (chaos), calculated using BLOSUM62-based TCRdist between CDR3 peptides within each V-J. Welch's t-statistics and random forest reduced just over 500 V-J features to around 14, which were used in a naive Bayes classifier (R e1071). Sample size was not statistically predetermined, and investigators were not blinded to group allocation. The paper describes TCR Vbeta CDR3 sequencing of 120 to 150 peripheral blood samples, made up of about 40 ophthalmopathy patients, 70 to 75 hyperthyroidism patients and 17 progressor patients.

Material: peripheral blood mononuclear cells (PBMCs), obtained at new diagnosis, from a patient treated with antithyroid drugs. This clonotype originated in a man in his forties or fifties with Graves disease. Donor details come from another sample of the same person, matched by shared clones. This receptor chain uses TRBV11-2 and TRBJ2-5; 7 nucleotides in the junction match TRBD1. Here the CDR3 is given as CASTKYPTGRTTRETQYF. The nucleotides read TGTGCCAGCACCAAGTACCCGACAGGGAGAACTACCCGAGAGACCCAGTACTTC.